One and the same sample provided the 6 T cell receptor beta chains below, sequenced in a study of somatic mutations in cytotoxic T cells in rheumatoid arthritis. Sequenced by immunoSEQ multiplex PCR; TCRdb stores in-frame clones only, minus some. The data contain 15,000 to 20,000 clones, 70% to 85% of them singletons. Material: CD8+ T cells sorted from blood. These receptors were obtained from an adult with rheumatoid arthritis.

The chain employs TRBV30 and TRBJ2-1, with D perhaps TRBD2 (5 bases). V was cut by 0 bases and J by 6 bases, with 21 bases left in between. The CDR3 has 17 amino acids. CDR1 and CDR2 (germline): GTSNPN, SVGIG (reference sequence). Here the CDR3 reads CAWSVTLPPWGVNEQFF. The CDR3 coding sequence is TGTGCCTGGAGTGTAACCCTCCCACCTTGGGGAGTCAATGAGCAGTTCTTC.

This clone showed up just once. The chain combines TRBV11-2 with TRBJ2-7; possibly TRBD1 or TRBD2 for D (5 bases each). Germline CDR1 is SGHAT and CDR2 is FQNNGV. This CDR3 contains 14 residues. V was trimmed by 0 bases and J by 3 bases, leaving 9 bases between them. Here the CDR3 DNA reads TGTGCCAGCAGCTTAGATACGAGGGGCTACGAGCAGTACTTC. This gives the protein CASSLDTRGYEQYF.

V gene TRBV11-2 combines with J gene TRBJ1-2, with D unresolved. Per the germline V gene, CDR1 is SGHAT and CDR2 is FQNNGV. Deletions cut 2 bases from V and 2 bases from J, with 12 bases between. This CDR3 is 15 amino acids long. DNA of the CDR3: TGTGCCAGCAGCTTAAGTTTAGGGAGAAACTATGGCTACACCTTC. Translated: CASSLSLGRNYGYTF.

CDR3 region: CASSGPGHFLAGYTF. CDR3 in DNA: TGTGCCAGCAGTGGGCCGGGACACTTTCTAGCTGGCTACACCTTC. The rearrangement joins TRBV6-5 to TRBJ1-2; a weak D match, TRBD1 (6 bases). This CDR3 comprises 15 residues. Trimming took off 5 bases at V and 7 bases at J, with 20 bases between the two ends. Germline V gives CDR1 MNHEY, CDR2 SVGAGI.

V usage is TRBV5-1 and J usage is TRBJ2-3; the D gene is possibly TRBD2 (6 bases). Germline-derived CDR1 and CDR2 are SGHRS and YFSETQ. CDR3 size: 17 residues. V was shortened by 1 base and J by 2 bases, with 17 bases between the two germline ends. The chain's CDR3 is CASSLTKGGGNTDTQYF. The CDR3 DNA sequence: TGCGCCAGCAGCTTGACCAAGGGAGGTGGGAACACAGATACGCAGTATTTT. The full variable domain, completed using reference TRBV5-1 and TRBJ2-3, is KAGVTQTPRYLIKTRGQQVTLSCSPISGHRSVSWYQQTPGQGLQFLFEYFSETQRNKGNFPGRFSGRQFSNSRSEMNVSTLELGDSALYLCASSLTKGGGNTDTQYFGPGTRLTVL.

The chain links TRBV13 to TRBJ2-7; 7 bases are a match to TRBD1. Germline-derived CDR1 and CDR2 are PRHDT and FYEKMQ (reference sequence). V lost 6 bases to trimming and J lost 5 bases; unmatched junction nucleotides: 16. The CDR3 extends over 16 amino acids. The CDR3 region is CASSLNPGQRMNEQYF. The CDR3 DNA reads as TGTGCCAGCAGTCTTAATCCGGGACAGAGGATGAACGAGCAGTACTTC. The whole variable domain, filled in from reference TRBV13 and TRBJ2-7, reads AAGVIQSPRHLIKEKRETATLKCYPIPRHDTVYWYQQGPGQDPQFLISFYEKMQSDKGSIPDRFSAQQFSDYHSELNMSSLELGDSALYFCASSLNPGQRMNEQYFGPGTRLTVT.